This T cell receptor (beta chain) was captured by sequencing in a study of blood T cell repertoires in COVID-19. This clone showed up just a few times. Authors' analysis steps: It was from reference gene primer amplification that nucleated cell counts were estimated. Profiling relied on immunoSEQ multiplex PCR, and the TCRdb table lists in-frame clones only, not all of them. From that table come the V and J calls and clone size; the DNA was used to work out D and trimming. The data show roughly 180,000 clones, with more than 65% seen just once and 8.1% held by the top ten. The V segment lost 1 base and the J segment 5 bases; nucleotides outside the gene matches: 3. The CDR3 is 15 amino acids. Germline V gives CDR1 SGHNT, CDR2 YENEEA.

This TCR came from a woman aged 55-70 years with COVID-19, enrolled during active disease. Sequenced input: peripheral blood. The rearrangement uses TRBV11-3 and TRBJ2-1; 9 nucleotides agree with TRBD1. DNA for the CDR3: TGTGCCAGCAGCTTAGGGACAGGGGCTCACAATGAGCAGTTCTTC. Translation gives CASSLGTGAHNEQFF.